This TCR beta chain was identified during a study of T-cell reconstitution after alpha-beta-depleted transplantation in children. Germline-derived CDR1 and CDR2 are KGHSH and LQKENI. Between the trimmed V and J ends, which lost 6 bases and 8 bases, there was a span of 14 bases. The CDR3 loop spans 13 amino acids. Unique molecular identifiers were incorporated when the TCRbeta library was constructed. TCRdb re-called the PCR reads with MiXCR, one entry per CDR3 protein. This table has around 200,000 distinct CDR3 sequences, about 6.4% appearing once. This material consisted of PBMCs from the stem cell graft donor, taken from the stem cell graft. The TCR was taken from a human donor who donated a stem cell graft to a child with Wiskott-Aldrich syndrome. The gene calls are TRBV18 and TRBJ1-3; no firm D call. The DNA for the CDR3 is TGTGCCAGCTCGTCCTCGGAGAGAGACACCATATATTTT. Its protein is CASSSSERDTIYF.